Each of the 23 T cell receptor beta chains below was sequenced from the same sample in a study of CD8+ T cells in alopecia areata. Treatment defined: oral pan-JAK inhibitor, 5-10 mg twice daily. Extraction and reverse transcription of RNA yielded cDNA as the sequencing template. The assay was immunoSEQ multiplex PCR, and TCRdb's table has in-frame clones only and misses some. Among roughly 120,000 clones listed, about 50% were seen once. Sample: CD4+ T cells sorted from blood, taken at week 4, from a patient treated with tofacitinib. Receptors were obtained from a human donor with alopecia areata.

The CDR3 reads CACATPGRYEQYF. The CDR3 nucleotides read TGTGCCTGCGCGACCCCGGGGCGCTACGAGCAGTACTTC. The chain recombines TRBV30 with TRBJ2-7; possibly TRBD1 or TRBD2 for D (5 bases each). Germline CDR1 GTSNPN, CDR2 SVGIG (reference sequence). With 6 bases removed from V and 3 bases from J, the gap between germline ends came to 15 bases. The CDR3 consists of 13 residues.

The CDR3 nucleotides read TGCGCCAGCAGCTTGAACAGCCCCTACGAGCAGTACTTC. It translates to CASSLNSPYEQYF. The rearrangement links TRBV5-1 to TRBJ2-7; D call uncertain. From germline, CDR1 is SGHRS and CDR2 YFSETQ. This CDR3 has 13 residues. Trimming pared 1 base from V and 2 bases from J, leaving 7 bases between. The full variable domain, in which reference TRBV5-1 and TRBJ2-7 provide the parts outside the CDR3, is KAGVTQTPRYLIKTRGQQVTLSCSPISGHRSVSWYQQTPGQGLQFLFEYFSETQRNKGNFPGRFSGRQFSNSRSEMNVSTLELGDSALYLCASSLNSPYEQYFGPGTRLTVT.

The chain joins TRBV7-3 to TRBJ2-7; TRBD1 aligns across 11 bases. Germline V gene lookup returns CDR1 SGHTA and CDR2 FQGTGA. The CDR3 is made up of 15 amino acids. The trim removed 5 bases at V and 4 bases at J, leaving 7 bases unmatched. In DNA, the CDR3 is TGTGCCAGCAGCCCGGACAGGGGGCGGTATTACGAGCAGTACTTC. Protein product: CASSPDRGRYYEQYF.

V usage is TRBV7-3 and J usage is TRBJ1-1; maybe TRBD1 (5 bases). V was trimmed by 1 base and J by 3 bases, leaving 12 bases between them. Germline V gene data show CDR1 as SGHTA and CDR2 as FQGTGA. The CDR3 sequence is 15 residues long. The CDR3 region has the DNA TGTGCCAGCAGCTTAAGTAGGGACCCGGACACTGAAGCTTTCTTT. Residues: CASSLSRDPDTEAFF. The whole variable domain, filled in from reference TRBV7-3 and TRBJ1-1, reads GAGVSQTPSNKVTEKGKYVELRCDPISGHTALYWYRQSLGQGPEFLIYFQGTGAADDSGLPNDRFFAVRPEGSVSTLKIQRTERGDSAVYLCASSLSRDPDTEAFFGQGTRLTVV.

This chain uses TRBV7-9 with TRBJ2-1; no clear D gene. The CDR3 is 15 amino acids. Trimming shortened V by 5 bases and J by 7 bases, and 18 bases separated the two germline ends. CDR1 is SEHNR and CDR2 is FQNEAQ in the germline V gene (reference sequence). This chain's CDR3 is CASSPDQVLVNEQFF. CDR3 in DNA: TGTGCCAGCAGCCCCGACCAGGTCCTTGTGAATGAGCAGTTCTTC.

CDR3: CASSQAPGQTYEQYF. The CDR3 DNA is TGCGCCAGCAGCCAAGCACCGGGACAGACCTACGAGCAGTACTTC. The chain links TRBV4-1 to TRBJ2-7, with 7 bases lining up with TRBD1. The germline CDR1 and CDR2 sequences are MGHRA and YSYEKL. This CDR3 is built from 15 residues. V trimming: 1 base; J trimming: 2 bases; junction bases outside the gene matches: 5.

The rearrangement links TRBV29-1 to TRBJ2-3, with 8 bases fitting TRBD2. The CDR3 runs 13 residues. Germline CDR1 is SQVTM and CDR2 is ANQGSEA. The junction had 0 bases not matched to a gene; V was cut back by 1 base and J by 3 bases. Written as DNA, the CDR3 is TGCAGCGTTGAAGCTAGCGGGACAGATACGCAGTATTTT. This codes for CSVEASGTDTQYF.

This chain connects TRBV6-5 to TRBJ1-5; D not resolved. This CDR3 has 13 residues. Trimming pared 2 bases from V and 4 bases from J, leaving 6 bases between. Germline CDR1 is MNHEY and CDR2 is SVGAGI. The CDR3 DNA sequence: TGTGCCAGCAGTTACACGGGGAATCAGCCCCAGCATTTT. It yields the protein CASSYTGNQPQHF.

This chain links TRBV19 with TRBJ1-1, with no clear D. The CDR3 consists of 14 residues. The germline CDR1 and CDR2 sequences are LNHDA and SQIVND (reference sequence). V lost 5 bases and J 11 bases, leaving 21 bases between the germline ends. The CDR3: CASSREDSKRLAFF. The CDR3 DNA is TGTGCCAGTAGTCGAGAGGACTCAAAGCGATTGGCTTTCTTT.

V gene TRBV6-1 combines with J gene TRBJ2-6; TRBD2 might be the D (5 bases). Trimming took off 6 bases at V and 1 base at J, with 10 bases between the two ends. Germline loops: CDR1 MNHNS, CDR2 SASEGT. The CDR3 is made up of 15 amino acids. CDR3 DNA: TGTGCCAGCAGAGCGGTCCTATCTGGGGCCAACGTCCTGACTTTC. Its protein is CASRAVLSGANVLTF.

This clone was seen only a few times. This chain joins TRBV29-1 and TRBJ2-4; D might be TRBD2 (6 bases). CDR3 length: 14 residues. Germline values: CDR1 SQVTM, CDR2 ANQGSEA. V dropped 7 bases and J dropped 1 base, with 14 bases sitting between them. For the CDR3, the DNA is TGCAGCGCATGGCTGGAGGGGGCCAAAAACATTCAGTACTTC. It yields the protein CSAWLEGAKNIQYF.

This sequence joins TRBV4-1 and TRBJ2-7, with 12 bases lining up with TRBD2. Unmatched junction bases numbered 3, after V lost 0 bases and J lost 6 bases. Germline values: CDR1 MGHRA, CDR2 YSYEKL. The CDR3 has 15 amino acids. CDR3 nucleotides: TGCGCCAGCAGCCAAGATGGGGGACTAGCGGGCGAGCAGTACTTC. Amino acids: CASSQDGGLAGEQYF.

The chain employs TRBV6-5 and TRBJ2-3, with 13 bases that match TRBD2. In germline, CDR1 is MNHEY, CDR2 SVGAGI. This CDR3 is built from 16 residues. The V gene end was trimmed by 4 bases and the J gene end by 2 bases; junction bases not matched to a gene: 3. This chain's CDR3 is CASSLGLAGLTDTQYF. The DNA of the CDR3 is TGTGCCAGCAGTTTGGGACTAGCGGGGCTCACAGATACGCAGTATTTT.

This chain connects TRBV19 to TRBJ2-3; 11 bases align to TRBD1. V dropped 7 bases and J dropped 3; count of bases not matched to a gene: 3. This CDR3 spans 14 amino acids. Germline-derived CDR1 and CDR2 are LNHDA and SQIVND (reference sequence). The CDR3 is CASTDRGQTDTQYF. The CDR3 bases are TGTGCCAGTACGGACAGGGGGCAAACAGATACGCAGTATTTT.

This chain connects TRBV7-9 to TRBJ2-5, with TRBD1 matching over 7 bases. This CDR3 contains 12 residues. The ends lost 5 bases at V and 7 bases at J; junction bases unmatched: 4. The germline V gene encodes CDR1 SEHNR and CDR2 FQNEAQ (reference sequence). The DNA for the CDR3 is TGTGCCAGCAGCCAGGGGGTGCTGACCCAGTACTTC. Amino acid sequence: CASSQGVLTQYF.

The V gene is TRBV9, the J gene TRBJ2-7; D is unclear. The CDR3 runs to 14 residues. Trimming removed 0 bases from V and 4 bases from J, with 11 bases in between. Germline V gene lookup returns CDR1 SGDLS and CDR2 YYNGEE. The CDR3 here is CASSVDPNPYEQYF. In DNA form, the CDR3 reads TGTGCCAGCAGCGTAGACCCTAATCCGTACGAGCAGTACTTC.

In this sample, this clone turned up a few times. The V call is TRBV29-1, the J call TRBJ2-1, with 8 bases that match TRBD1. CDR1 and CDR2 (germline): SQVTM, ANQGSEA. With 6 bases clipped from V and 0 bases from J, the junction kept 7 bases outside the gene matches. This CDR3 region has 15 residues. CDR3 sequence reads: CSVPGGRGSYNEQFF. Here the CDR3 DNA reads TGCAGCGTCCCAGGGGGCAGGGGCTCCTACAATGAGCAGTTCTTC.

V usage is TRBV5-4 and J usage is TRBJ1-4; D gene unclear. There are 14 residues in the CDR3. From germline, CDR1 is SGHNT and CDR2 YYREEE (reference sequence). Trimming pared 4 bases from V and 3 bases from J, leaving 10 bases between. The CDR3 is CASSLIGSNEKLFF. In nucleotides, the CDR3 is TGTGCCAGCAGCCTAATCGGCTCTAATGAAAAACTGTTTTTT.

This clone was observed a handful of times. The chain links TRBV14 to TRBJ2-5; maybe TRBD1 (5 bases). The ends were cut back, 3 bases at V and 1 base at J, with 15 bases in the middle. Germline lookup yields CDR1 SGHDN and CDR2 FVKESK. The CDR3 consists of 16 residues. The CDR3 sequence: CASSHRRGSFQETQYF. CDR3 sequence (DNA): TGTGCCAGCAGCCACCGAAGGGGCAGCTTCCAAGAGACCCAGTACTTC.

This clone has at least ten counts. The J gene is TRBJ2-1, the V gene TRBV14; D unresolved. Trimming removed 4 bases from V and 10 bases from J, with 8 bases in between. CDR1 SGHDN and CDR2 FVKESK come from the germline V gene. The CDR3 has 11 amino acids. CDR3 residues: CASSLGREQFF. DNA for the CDR3: TGTGCCAGCAGCCTTGGTAGAGAGCAGTTCTTC.

This chain connects TRBV5-4 to TRBJ1-2; D remains ambiguous. Trimming cost V 0 bases and J 1 base, with 7 bases left between them. CDR1 and CDR2 (germline): SGHNT, YYREEE (reference sequence). This CDR3 spans 14 amino acids. The CDR3 sequence is CASSLVSLNYGYTF. CDR3 in DNA: TGTGCCAGCAGCTTGGTCTCTCTTAACTATGGCTACACCTTC.

The rearrangement uses TRBV6-5 and TRBJ2-3, with D unresolved. This CDR3 spans 15 amino acids. From germline, CDR1 is MNHEY and CDR2 SVGAGI. Between the trimmed V and J ends, which lost 1 base and 3 bases, there was a span of 11 bases. In nucleotides, the CDR3 is TGTGCCAGCAGTTACTACTCGGCCACAACAGATACGCAGTATTTT. It encodes CASSYYSATTDTQYF.

The chain is built from TRBV29-1 and TRBJ2-6; 9 positions match TRBD2. Trimming cost V 2 bases and J 3 bases; bases outside gene matches: 8. The CDR3 loop spans 17 amino acids. Per germline, CDR1 SQVTM and CDR2 ANQGSEA. In DNA form, the CDR3 reads TGCAGCGTTGAACGGCTAGCGGGAAGAAATGGGGCCAACGTCCTGACTTTC. Translation gives CSVERLAGRNGANVLTF.